Below, 28 T cell receptor beta chains from the same sample are listed, as sequenced in a study of CD8 T cells in ankylosing spondylitis. TCRdb passed the 5' RACE reads through MiXCR, listing each CDR3 protein once. Altogether a few hundred thousand distinct CDR3 sequences are present, about 18% being singletons, with the ten largest covering less than 35%. The sample comprised blood, either unsorted or a sorted T cell fraction (not recorded which). These receptors originate from a male donor with ankylosing spondylitis or in good health (not recorded which).

This clonotype occurred many times. The CDR3 is CASSDHGLAGAYYNEQFF. The CDR3 DNA sequence: TGTGCCAGCAGCGACCACGGACTAGCGGGAGCTTACTACAATGAGCAGTTCTTC. The genes are TRBV11-2 and TRBJ2-1; TRBD2 matches at 13 bases. Losses at the gene ends were 5 bases for V and 3 bases for J; bases not matched to a gene: 10. The germline CDR1 and CDR2 sequences are SGHAT and FQNNGV. CDR3 size: 18 residues.

On this clonotype itself: One end of the junction does not line up with germline, which may come from a read error. The chain employs TRBV4-1 and TRBJ2-7, with 10 bases lining up with TRBD2. Germline CDR1 and CDR2: MGHRA and YSYEKL. The CDR3 has 14 residues. Here the CDR3 reads CASTQLAGSYEQYF. The CDR3 nucleotides read TGCGCCAGCACCCAACTAGCGGGAAGCTACGAGCAGTACTTC.

V usage is TRBV20-1 and J usage is TRBJ2-1, with D perhaps TRBD1 (6 bases). V dropped 3 bases and J dropped 4 bases, with 13 bases sitting between them. This CDR3 has 14 amino acids. CDR1 and CDR2 (germline): DFQATT, SNEGSKA (reference sequence). CDR3 nucleotides: TGCAGTGCTAGGGGGGCAGGAACATACAATGAGCAGTTCTTC. Translated: CSARGAGTYNEQFF.

This clonotype was seen repeatedly, ten times or more. V and J are TRBV11-1 and TRBJ2-7; D is uncertain. CDR1 SGHAT and CDR2 FQDESV come from the germline V gene (reference sequence). The CDR3 is made up of 13 amino acids. Trimming removed 5 bases at V and 3 bases at J, with 11 bases between. For the CDR3, the DNA is TGTGCCAGCAGCGGCGAAGGGAACTACGAGCAGTACTTC. This translates into CASSGEGNYEQYF.

The chain couples TRBV9 to TRBJ2-2; D is perhaps TRBD2 (6 bases). Trimming stripped 4 bases from V and 7 bases from J, with 20 bases between. Germline loops: CDR1 SGDLS, CDR2 YYNGEE. The CDR3 has 16 amino acids. The CDR3 DNA follows: TGTGCCAGCAGCCCTCGACTAGAGGGAGTCGGCGGGGAGCTGTTTTTT. Protein sequence: CASSPRLEGVGGELFF.

This clonotype was counted only a few times. V is TRBV5-1 and J is TRBJ2-1, with a weak D call TRBD1 (6 bases). Trimming removed 0 bases from V and 2 bases from J, with 12 bases in between. Germline values: CDR1 SGHRS, CDR2 YFSETQ. There are 16 residues in the CDR3. The CDR3 here is CASSLAVTGPYNEQFF. CDR3 bases: TGCGCCAGCAGCTTGGCGGTGACAGGACCCTACAATGAGCAGTTCTTC.

This clonotype showed up just a few times. The chain's CDR3 is CASSRDTGYTF. The CDR3 DNA reads TGTGCCAGCAGTAGGGACACTGGCTACACCTTC. This chain joins TRBV12-3 or TRBV12-4 and TRBJ1-2, with D perhaps matching TRBD1 (6 bases). Trimming pared 5 bases from V and 7 bases from J, leaving 8 bases between. The CDR3 runs 11 residues.

V usage is TRBV6-2 or TRBV6-3 and J usage is TRBJ1-1; D perhaps matches TRBD1 (6 bases). Germline CDR1 MNHEY, CDR2 SVGEGT. V lost 6 bases, J lost 11 bases, and 13 bases lay in between. CDR3 size: 11 residues. The CDR3 region is CASRIQGWAFF. Written as DNA, the CDR3 is TGTGCCAGCAGAATACAGGGTTGGGCTTTCTTT.

V and J are TRBV29-1 and TRBJ1-5; the D is unclear. The germline CDR1 and CDR2 sequences are SQVTM and ANQGSEA. This CDR3 region has 14 residues. V was pared by 4 bases and J by 0 bases, with 10 bases between. This chain's CDR3 is CSVGVGSSNQPQHF. The CDR3 nucleotides read TGCAGCGTTGGTGTGGGGAGTAGCAATCAGCCCCAGCATTTT. The full variable domain, rest sourced from reference TRBV29-1 and TRBJ1-5, is SAVISQKPSRDICQRGTSLTIQCQVDSQVTMMFWYRQQPGQSLTLIATANQGSEATYESGFVIDKFPISRPNLTFSTLTVSNMSPEDSSIYLCSVGVGSSNQPQHFGDGTRLSIL.

This clonotype was recorded many times. The chain's CDR3 is CSARTGSDTEAFF. The CDR3 bases are TGCAGCGCCCGGACAGGGTCGGACACTGAAGCTTTCTTT. The chain carries TRBV29-1 and TRBJ1-1, with TRBD1 identical over 8 bases. The CDR3 length is 13 residues. V was pared by 7 bases and J by 3 bases, with 7 bases of the junction left unmatched. Germline lookup yields CDR1 SQVTM and CDR2 ANQGSEA. Based on the CDR3 plus reference TRBV29-1 and TRBJ1-1, the full variable domain is SAVISQKPSRDICQRGTSLTIQCQVDSQVTMMFWYRQQPGQSLTLIATANQGSEATYESGFVIDKFPISRPNLTFSTLTVSNMSPEDSSIYLCSARTGSDTEAFFGQGTRLTVV.

This clonotype was counted a few times. J is TRBJ2-1 and V is TRBV15; either TRBD1 or TRBD2 may fit D (6 bases each). V lost 1 base and J lost 14, with 21 bases in between. Germline CDR1 LNHNV, CDR2 YYDKDF (reference sequence). The length of the CDR3 is 15 residues. The CDR3 sequence: CATSRVYGGIDMEFF. Written as DNA, the CDR3 is TGTGCCACCAGCAGAGTCTACGGGGGCATAGATATGGAGTTCTTC.

The J gene is TRBJ2-5, the V gene TRBV7-9; unclear D gene. The length of the CDR3 is 14 residues. Trimming shortened V by 5 bases and J by 0 bases, and 10 bases separated the two germline ends. The germline gives CDR1 SEHNR, CDR2 FQNEAQ (reference sequence). CDR3 amino acids: CASSPPWHQETQYF. In DNA, the CDR3 is TGTGCCAGCAGCCCCCCGTGGCACCAAGAGACCCAGTACTTC.

This clonotype was seen more than once but under ten times. The chain has TRBV29-1 and TRBJ2-2; D is perhaps TRBD1 (6 bases). The V gene lost 5 bases and the J gene lost 1 base, with 14 bases spanning the gap. This CDR3 has 15 amino acids. Per the germline V gene, CDR1 is SQVTM and CDR2 is ANQGSEA. The CDR3 loop reads CSVLMLGQNTGELFF. CDR3 nucleotides: TGCAGCGTTCTTATGTTGGGACAGAACACCGGGGAGCTGTTTTTT.

Many counts were recorded for this clonotype. The rearrangement links TRBV20-1 to TRBJ2-7; either TRBD1 or TRBD2 may fit D (5 bases each). V was trimmed by 2 bases and J by 3 bases, leaving 14 bases between them. The CDR3 consists of 14 residues. Germline V lookup: CDR1 DFQATT, CDR2 SNEGSKA (reference sequence). The CDR3 spells CSARQRDASYEQYF. CDR3 sequence (DNA): TGCAGTGCTAGACAAAGGGACGCGAGCTACGAGCAGTACTTC.

The table lists this clonotype with many counts. The chain uses TRBV4-2 and TRBJ2-7; 12 bases match TRBD2. V lost 1 base, J lost 2 bases, and 0 bases stayed unmatched. This CDR3 contains 15 residues. Germline V gives CDR1 LGHNA, CDR2 YNFKEQ. The CDR3 protein is CASSQGLAGAYEQYF. The CDR3, as DNA: TGTGCCAGCAGCCAAGGACTAGCGGGAGCCTACGAGCAGTACTTC.

The V and J genes are TRBV29-1 and TRBJ2-7; possible D gene TRBD1, 6 bases. V was cut by 3 bases and J by 5 bases, with 17 bases left in between. The CDR3 totals 14 residues. Per the germline V gene, CDR1 is SQVTM and CDR2 is ANQGSEA. The CDR3 DNA reads TGCAGCGTTGATGTCCAGGGGACCTTCGACGAGCAGTACTTC. It encodes CSVDVQGTFDEQYF.

This clonotype appeared a few times. J is TRBJ2-1 and V is TRBV27; TRBD1 or TRBD2 may be the D gene (5 bases each). Trimming removed 6 bases from V and 0 bases from J, with 9 bases in between. Per germline, CDR1 MNHEY and CDR2 SMNVEV (reference sequence). The CDR3 covers 14 residues. The CDR3 DNA reads TGTGCCAGCAGGGGGGTGACCTCCTACAATGAGCAGTTCTTC. Translated: CASRGVTSYNEQFF.

This clonotype was seen only a few times. The CDR3 nucleotides are TGTGCCAGCAGCTCAACCGACCCCCTTACAGGAGCTCGTGCTGCCGGGGAGCTGTTTTTT. This encodes CASSSTDPLTGARAAGELFF. The chain combines TRBV11-1 with TRBJ2-2, with a possible D match to TRBD1 (5 bases). Germline V lookup: CDR1 SGHAT, CDR2 FQDESV (reference sequence). This CDR3 region has 20 residues. V gave up 4 bases and J gave up 6 bases, with 30 bases separating them.

This clonotype was counted many times. The chain recombines TRBV5-5 with TRBJ1-2; no firm D call. With 0 bases removed from V and 8 bases from J, the gap between germline ends came to 8 bases. The length of the CDR3 is 12 residues. Germline V gene sequence: CDR1 SGHKS, CDR2 YYEKEE (reference sequence). This chain's CDR3 is CASSLVYEGYTF. DNA of the CDR3: TGTGCCAGCAGCTTGGTGTATGAGGGCTACACCTTC. Full variable domain (remainder filled in from reference TRBV5-5 and TRBJ1-2): DAGVTQSPTHLIKTRGQQVTLRCSPISGHKSVSWYQQVLGQGPQFIFQYYEKEERGRGNFPDRFSARQFPNYSSELNVNALLLGDSALYLCASSLVYEGYTFGSGTRLTVV.

The rearrangement uses TRBV6-1 and TRBJ2-5; D possibly corresponds to TRBD1 (6 bases). CDR1 and CDR2 from the germline V gene are MNHNS and SASEGT. Trimming shortened V by 6 bases and J by 2 bases, and 19 bases separated the two germline ends. The CDR3 spans 16 residues. The CDR3 is CASSRTSGGSQETQYF. The CDR3 coding sequence is TGTGCCAGCAGCCGAACGAGTGGGGGCTCGCAAGAGACCCAGTACTTC.

This clonotype was observed a handful of times. The chain recombines TRBV4-2 with TRBJ2-7; 8 nucleotides agree with TRBD2. V lost 0 bases and J lost 4; bases outside the gene matches: 5. The germline gives CDR1 LGHNA, CDR2 YNFKEQ. The CDR3 loop spans 15 amino acids. In DNA form, the CDR3 reads TGTGCCAGCAGCCAAGATCGGGCTAGCGGGTACGAGCAGTACTTC. Amino acid sequence: CASSQDRASGYEQYF.

The chain combines TRBV4-3 with TRBJ2-3; D is possibly TRBD1 or TRBD2 (5 bases each). V gave up 0 bases and J gave up 2 bases, with 9 bases separating them. Germline lookup yields CDR1 LGHNA and CDR2 YSLEER. This CDR3 region has 15 residues. Here the CDR3 reads CASSQDGDLTDTQYF. CDR3 coding DNA: TGCGCCAGCAGCCAAGATGGGGACCTCACAGATACGCAGTATTTT.

The genes are TRBV24-1 and TRBJ2-1, with TRBD1 as a possible D gene (5 bases). V lost 9 bases, J lost 6 bases, and 8 bases lay in between. The CDR3 sequence is 11 residues long. Germline V lookup: CDR1 KGHDR, CDR2 SFDVKD. The CDR3 loop reads CATDGANEQFF. The CDR3 DNA follows: TGTGCCACCGATGGGGCCAATGAGCAGTTCTTC.

This chain links TRBV7-2 with TRBJ1-1, with 9 positions matching TRBD1. V shed 3 bases and J 4 bases; nucleotides not matched to a gene: 3. CDR1 is SGHTA and CDR2 is FQGNSA in the germline V gene. The CDR3 covers 14 residues. CDR3 sequence: CASSFGTGTTEAFF. CDR3 sequence (DNA): TGTGCCAGCAGCTTCGGGACAGGGACCACTGAAGCTTTCTTT.

The gene calls are TRBV7-8 and TRBJ2-7, with D possibly TRBD1 on 5 matching bases. V shed 2 bases and J shed 3 bases, with 14 bases lying between them. The CDR3 sequence is 15 residues long. Germline loops: CDR1 SGHVS, CDR2 FQNEAQ. CDR3 residues: CASSLIAAGNYEQYF. DNA of the CDR3: TGTGCCAGCAGCTTAATTGCGGCAGGGAACTACGAGCAGTACTTC.

V is TRBV4-3 and J is TRBJ1-4; D is undetermined. The CDR3 extends over 16 amino acids. Trimming left V 4 bases short and J 0 bases short, with 12 bases between. CDR1 and CDR2 from the germline V gene are LGHNA and YSLEER. CDR3 protein: CASSPTHSATNEKLFF. In DNA, the CDR3 is TGCGCCAGCAGCCCGACCCACAGTGCAACTAATGAAAAACTGTTTTTT.

The chain links TRBV9 to TRBJ2-2; 10 bases line up with TRBD1. The CDR3 totals 17 residues. Trimming removed 1 base from V and 3 bases from J; junction bases left unmatched: 6. Germline values: CDR1 SGDLS, CDR2 YYNGEE. CDR3 nucleotide sequence: TGTGCCAGCAGCGTACGAGACAGGGGGCGGTACACCGGGGAGCTGTTTTTT. Translating gives CASSVRDRGRYTGELFF.

Ten or more counts support this clonotype. The rearrangement links TRBV10-3 to TRBJ2-1, with TRBD2 identical over 7 bases. The germline CDR1 and CDR2 sequences are ENHRY and SYGVKD. The CDR3 is made up of 13 amino acids. Trimming at V came to 8 bases and at J to 7 bases, leaving 8 bases not matched to a gene. The chain's CDR3 is CAIPGGSGNEQFF. The CDR3 coding sequence is TGTGCCATCCCTGGCGGTAGCGGGAATGAGCAGTTCTTC.